Described below is a single T cell receptor beta chain sequence and its context. This clonotype has more than one count but fewer than ten. The antigen it recognizes is unknown. Base qualities are not provided; no much larger clone lies one nucleotide away. The reads were generated on an Illumina HiSeq 1500. TCRdb reanalyzed the raw reads on its own, using fastp at Q25 for trimming and MiXCR for clone calling, and kept in-frame beta chains. Merged by CDR3 protein, the rows form single entries marked with the most common genes and DNA. This sample comprises about 310,000 distinct CDR3 sequences, 20% to 25% of them detected only once. The ten top clones hold roughly 13% of the sample. There are 14 amino acids in the CDR3, from cysteine to phenylalanine inclusive. Only the CDR3 DNA stays, 42 bases, in frame from base 1. V and J are trimmed by 7 bases and 5 bases, and the gene matches miss 8 bases of the junction.

The sample's treatment or condition, from its label and the paper: in vitro stimulation with specific CMV peptide epitopes to enrich CMV-specific T cells. The data are from a study of T cell repertoires in cytomegalovirus infection (dated by TCRdb to between 2018 and 2020). Regarding the research as a whole: Recently identified HLA-C-restricted CMV epitopes, whose presentation resists viral immunomodulation, were targeted by peptide stimulations together with well-studied HLA-B-restricted epitopes. The HLA type of each donor mattered for the analysis, because public TCR beta signatures pointed to carriage of CMV infection along with the matching HLA type.

Study-wide conclusions, independent of this receptor: Cumulative frequency of public TCR beta family members discriminated carriers of CMV infection plus the relevant HLA type in this cohort and an independent approximately 400-donor cohort. The ex vivo response was dominated by HLA-C-restricted CMV-specific TCR beta clonotypes, which also provided the single most frequent clonotype in two of eight donors.

The sequencing here drew on cultured PBMCs, taken from culture after CMV antigen stimulation. The receptor's source is a human donor in good health (CMV status not recorded). Some clones in this sample may be carry-over from other donors' samples. The chain links TRBV12-3 or TRBV12-4 with TRBJ2-1, with 7 bases in between that match TRBD1. The sequenced DNA: TGTGCCAGCACCTCCGGACAGGCGCACAATGAGCAGTTCTTC. Translation gives CASTSGQAHNEQFF.